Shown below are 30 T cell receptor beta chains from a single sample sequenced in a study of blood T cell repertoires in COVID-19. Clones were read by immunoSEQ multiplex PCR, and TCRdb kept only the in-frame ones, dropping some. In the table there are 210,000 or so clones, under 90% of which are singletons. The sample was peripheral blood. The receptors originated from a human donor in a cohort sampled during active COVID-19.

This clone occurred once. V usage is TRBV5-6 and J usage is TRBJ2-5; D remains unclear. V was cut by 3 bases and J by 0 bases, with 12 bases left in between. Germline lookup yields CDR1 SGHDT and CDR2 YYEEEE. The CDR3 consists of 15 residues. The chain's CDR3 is CASSSRQTYQETQYF. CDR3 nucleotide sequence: TGTGCCAGCAGCTCGAGGCAGACGTACCAAGAGACCCAGTACTTC.

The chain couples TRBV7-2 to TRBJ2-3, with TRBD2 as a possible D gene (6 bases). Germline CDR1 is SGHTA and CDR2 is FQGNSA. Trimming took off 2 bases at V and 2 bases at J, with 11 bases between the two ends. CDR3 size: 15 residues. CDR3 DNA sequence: TGTGCCAGCAGCTTACGTGCGCGGGACACAGATACGCAGTATTTT. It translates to CASSLRARDTDTQYF.

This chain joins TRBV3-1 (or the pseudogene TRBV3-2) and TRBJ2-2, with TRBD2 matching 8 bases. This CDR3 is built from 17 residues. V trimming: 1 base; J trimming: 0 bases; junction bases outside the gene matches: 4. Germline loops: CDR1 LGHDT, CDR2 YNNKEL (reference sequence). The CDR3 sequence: CASSQVAGGSNTGELFF. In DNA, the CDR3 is TGTGCCAGCAGCCAAGTTGCGGGGGGATCGAACACCGGGGAGCTGTTTTTT.

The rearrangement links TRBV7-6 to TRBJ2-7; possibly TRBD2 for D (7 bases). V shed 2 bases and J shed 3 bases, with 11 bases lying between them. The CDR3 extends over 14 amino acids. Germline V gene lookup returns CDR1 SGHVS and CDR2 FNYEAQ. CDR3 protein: CASSLRGGSYEQYV. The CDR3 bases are TGTGCCAGCAGCTTAAGGGGGGGAAGCTACGAGCAGTACGTC.

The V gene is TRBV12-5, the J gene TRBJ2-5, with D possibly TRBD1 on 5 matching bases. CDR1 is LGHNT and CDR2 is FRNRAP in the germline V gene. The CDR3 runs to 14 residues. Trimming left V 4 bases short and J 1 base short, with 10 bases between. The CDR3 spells CASGSRTLQETQYF. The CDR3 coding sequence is TGTGCTAGTGGTTCAAGGACACTCCAAGAGACCCAGTACTTC.

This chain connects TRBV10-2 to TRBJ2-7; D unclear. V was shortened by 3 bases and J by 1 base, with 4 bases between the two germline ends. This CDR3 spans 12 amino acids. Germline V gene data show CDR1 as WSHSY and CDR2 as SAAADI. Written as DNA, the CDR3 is TGCGCCAGCAGTGACTCTTCCTACGAGCAGTACGTC. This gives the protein CASSDSSYEQYV.

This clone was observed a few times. CDR3 protein: CASSAGSISPLHF. Here the CDR3 DNA reads TGTGCCAGCAGCGCGGGTTCCATTTCTCCCCTCCACTTT. This chain joins TRBV7-3 and TRBJ1-6; no firm D call. This CDR3 contains 13 residues. Per the germline V gene, CDR1 is SGHTA and CDR2 is FQGTGA. V was trimmed by 5 bases and J by 13 bases, leaving 15 bases between them.

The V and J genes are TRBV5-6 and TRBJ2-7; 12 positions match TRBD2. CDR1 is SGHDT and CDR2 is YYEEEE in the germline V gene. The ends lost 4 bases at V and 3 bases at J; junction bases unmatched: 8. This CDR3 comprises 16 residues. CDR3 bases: TGTGCCAGCAGCAAGACTAGCGGGAGCCTGGGCTACGAGCAGTACTTC. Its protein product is CASSKTSGSLGYEQYF.

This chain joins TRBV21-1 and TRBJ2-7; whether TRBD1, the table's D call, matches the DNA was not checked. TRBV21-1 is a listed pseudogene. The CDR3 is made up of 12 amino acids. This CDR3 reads CASMWAPYEQYV. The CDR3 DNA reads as TGTGCCAGTATGTGGGCCCCCTACGAGCAGTACGTC.

The CDR3 bases are TGTGCCACCACATCGGGAGAGACCCAGTACTTC. Protein sequence: CATTSGETQYF. The rearrangement joins TRBV19 to TRBJ2-5; D is undetermined. Germline-derived CDR1 and CDR2 are LNHDA and SQIVND (reference sequence). The CDR3 has 11 amino acids. The ends were cut back, 10 bases at V and 4 bases at J, with 10 bases in the middle.

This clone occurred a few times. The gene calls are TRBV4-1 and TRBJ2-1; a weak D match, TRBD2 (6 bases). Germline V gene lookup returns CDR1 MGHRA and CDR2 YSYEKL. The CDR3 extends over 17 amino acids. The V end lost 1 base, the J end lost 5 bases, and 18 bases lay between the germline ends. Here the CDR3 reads CASSQGVVTSRHNEQFF. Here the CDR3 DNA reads TGCGCCAGCAGCCAAGGGGTGGTTACTAGCCGACACAATGAGCAGTTCTTC.

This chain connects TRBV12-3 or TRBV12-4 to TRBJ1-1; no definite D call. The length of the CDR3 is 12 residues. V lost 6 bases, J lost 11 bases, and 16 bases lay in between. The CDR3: CASSPLVGAAFF. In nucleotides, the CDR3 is TGTGCCAGCAGCCCCCTCGTGGGCGCGGCTTTCTTT.

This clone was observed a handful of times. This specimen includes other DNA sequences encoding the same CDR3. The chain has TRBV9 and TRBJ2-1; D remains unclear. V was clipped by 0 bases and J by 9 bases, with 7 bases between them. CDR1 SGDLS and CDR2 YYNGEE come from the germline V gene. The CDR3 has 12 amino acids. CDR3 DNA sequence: TGTGCCAGCAGCGTAGGAGGCGGTGAGCAGTTCTTC. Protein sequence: CASSVGGGEQFF.

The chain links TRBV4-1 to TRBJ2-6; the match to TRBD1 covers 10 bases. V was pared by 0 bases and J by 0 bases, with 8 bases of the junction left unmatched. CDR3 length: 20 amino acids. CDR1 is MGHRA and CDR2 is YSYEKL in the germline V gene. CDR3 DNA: TGCGCCAGCAGCCAAGATCGTGCGGGACAGGGGATCTCTGGGGCCAACGTCCTGACTTTC. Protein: CASSQDRAGQGISGANVLTF.

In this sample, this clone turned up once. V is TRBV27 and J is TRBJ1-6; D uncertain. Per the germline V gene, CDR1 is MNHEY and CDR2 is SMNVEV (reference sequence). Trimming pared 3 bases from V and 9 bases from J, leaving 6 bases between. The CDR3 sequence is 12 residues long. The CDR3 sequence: CASSFLSSPLHF. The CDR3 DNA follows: TGTGCCAGCAGTTTTTTGAGTTCACCCCTCCACTTT.

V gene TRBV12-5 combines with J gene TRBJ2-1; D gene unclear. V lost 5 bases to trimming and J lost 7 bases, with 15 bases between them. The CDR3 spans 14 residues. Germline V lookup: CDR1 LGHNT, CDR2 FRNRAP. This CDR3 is CASGPPNGPNEQFF. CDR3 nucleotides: TGTGCTAGTGGTCCCCCCAATGGGCCTAATGAGCAGTTCTTC.

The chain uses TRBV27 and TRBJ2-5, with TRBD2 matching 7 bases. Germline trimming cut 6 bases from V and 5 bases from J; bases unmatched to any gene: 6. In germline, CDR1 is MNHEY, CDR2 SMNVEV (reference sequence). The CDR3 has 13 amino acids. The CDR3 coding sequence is TGTGCCAGCAGAAGATCCGGGAGGGAGACCCAGTACTTC. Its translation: CASRRSGRETQYF.

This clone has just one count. This chain's CDR3 is CASSASRGAQYGYTF. DNA for the CDR3: TGTGCCAGTAGTGCAAGCAGGGGGGCGCAGTATGGCTACACCTTC. The genes are TRBV19 and TRBJ1-2, with 7 bases fitting TRBD1. Germline CDR1 LNHDA, CDR2 SQIVND (reference sequence). This CDR3 has 15 amino acids. V dropped 5 bases and J dropped 5; count of bases not matched to a gene: 11.

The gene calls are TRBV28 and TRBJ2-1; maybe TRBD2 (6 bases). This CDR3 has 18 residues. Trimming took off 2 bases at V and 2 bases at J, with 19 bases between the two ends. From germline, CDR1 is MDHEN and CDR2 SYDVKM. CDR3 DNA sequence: TGTGCCAGCAGTTTACCCCCAGGGCGGAGGGCCGCCTACAATGAGCAGTTCTTC. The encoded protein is CASSLPPGRRAAYNEQFF.

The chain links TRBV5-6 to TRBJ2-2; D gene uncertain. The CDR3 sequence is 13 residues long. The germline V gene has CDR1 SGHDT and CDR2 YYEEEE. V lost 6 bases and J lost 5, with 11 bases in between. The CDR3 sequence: CASTLSATGELFF. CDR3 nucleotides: TGTGCCAGCACCCTAAGTGCGACCGGGGAGCTGTTTTTT. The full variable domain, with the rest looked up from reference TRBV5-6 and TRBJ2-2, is DAGVTQSPTHLIKTRGQQVTLRCSPKSGHDTVSWYQQALGQGPQFIFQYYEEEERQRGNFPDRFSGHQFPNYSSELNVNALLLGDSALYLCASTLSATGELFFGEGSRLTVL.

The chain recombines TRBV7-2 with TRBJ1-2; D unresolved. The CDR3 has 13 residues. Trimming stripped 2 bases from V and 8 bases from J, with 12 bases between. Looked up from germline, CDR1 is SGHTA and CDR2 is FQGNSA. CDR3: CASSLISAEGYTF. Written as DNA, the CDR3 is TGTGCCAGCAGCTTAATCTCAGCGGAAGGCTACACCTTC. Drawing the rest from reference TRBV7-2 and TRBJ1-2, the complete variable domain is GAGVSQSPSNKVTEKGKDVELRCDPISGHTALYWYRQSLGQGLEFLIYFQGNSAPDKSGLPSDRFSAERTGGSVSTLTIQRTQQEDSAVYLCASSLISAEGYTFGSGTRLTVV.

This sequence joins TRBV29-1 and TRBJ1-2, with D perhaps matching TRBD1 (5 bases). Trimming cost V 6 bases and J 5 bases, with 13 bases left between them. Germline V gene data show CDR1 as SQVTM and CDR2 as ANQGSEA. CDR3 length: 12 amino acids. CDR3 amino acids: CSVVTGLYGYTF. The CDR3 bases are TGCAGCGTCGTTACAGGCCTGTATGGCTACACCTTC.

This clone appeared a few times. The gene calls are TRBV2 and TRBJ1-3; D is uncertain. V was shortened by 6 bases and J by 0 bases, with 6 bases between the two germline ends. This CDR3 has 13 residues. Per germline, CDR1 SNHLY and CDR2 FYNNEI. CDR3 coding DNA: TGTGCCAGCAGCGGGGTCTCTGGAAACACCATATATTTT. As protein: CASSGVSGNTIYF.

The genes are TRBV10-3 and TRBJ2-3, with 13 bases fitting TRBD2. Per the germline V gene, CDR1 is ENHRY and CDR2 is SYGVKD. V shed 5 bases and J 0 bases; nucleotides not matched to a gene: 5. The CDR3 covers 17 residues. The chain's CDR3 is CAISKTSGGPSTDTQYF. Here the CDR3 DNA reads TGTGCCATCAGTAAGACTAGCGGGGGGCCTAGCACAGATACGCAGTATTTT.

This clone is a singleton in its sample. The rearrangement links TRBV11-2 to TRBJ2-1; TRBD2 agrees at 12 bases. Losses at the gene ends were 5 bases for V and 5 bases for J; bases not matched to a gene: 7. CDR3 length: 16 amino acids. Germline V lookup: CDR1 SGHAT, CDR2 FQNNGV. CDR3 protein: CASSRTGLAGNNEQFF. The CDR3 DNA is TGTGCCAGCAGCAGGACTGGACTAGCGGGGAACAATGAGCAGTTCTTC.

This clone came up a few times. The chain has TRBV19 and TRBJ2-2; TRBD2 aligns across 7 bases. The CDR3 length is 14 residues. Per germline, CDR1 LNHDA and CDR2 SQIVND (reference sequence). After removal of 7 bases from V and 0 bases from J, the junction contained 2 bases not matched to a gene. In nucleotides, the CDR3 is TGTGCCAGTATCCGGGAGGCGAACACCGGGGAGCTGTTTTTT. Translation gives CASIREANTGELFF.

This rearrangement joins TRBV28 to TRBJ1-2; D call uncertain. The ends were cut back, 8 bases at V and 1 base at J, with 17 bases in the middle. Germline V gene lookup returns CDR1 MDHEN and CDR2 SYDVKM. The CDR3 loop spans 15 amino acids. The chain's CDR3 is CASAPEATDNYGYTF. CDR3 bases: TGTGCCAGCGCCCCGGAAGCGACGGATAACTATGGCTACACCTTC.

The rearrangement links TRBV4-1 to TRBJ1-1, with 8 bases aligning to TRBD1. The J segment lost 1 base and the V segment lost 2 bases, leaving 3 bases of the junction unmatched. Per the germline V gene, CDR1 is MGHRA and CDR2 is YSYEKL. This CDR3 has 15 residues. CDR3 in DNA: TGCGCCAGCAGCCAATCGACAGGGGAGAACACTGAAGCTTTCTTT. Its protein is CASSQSTGENTEAFF.

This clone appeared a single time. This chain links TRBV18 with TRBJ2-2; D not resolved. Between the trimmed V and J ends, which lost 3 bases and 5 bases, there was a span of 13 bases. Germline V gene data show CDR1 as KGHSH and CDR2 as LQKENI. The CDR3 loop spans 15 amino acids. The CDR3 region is CASSPKNDATGELFF. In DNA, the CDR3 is TGTGCCAGCTCACCGAAAAATGATGCGACCGGGGAGCTGTTTTTT.

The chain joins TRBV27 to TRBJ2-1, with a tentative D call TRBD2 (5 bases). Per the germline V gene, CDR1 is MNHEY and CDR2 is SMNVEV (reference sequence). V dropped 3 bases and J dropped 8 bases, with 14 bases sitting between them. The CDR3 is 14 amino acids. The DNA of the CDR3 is TGTGCCAGCAGTTTCCGGACTGGGCCTGATGAGCAGTTCTTC. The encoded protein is CASSFRTGPDEQFF.